This TCR beta chain appears in the sequencing data of a study of blood T cell repertoires in COVID-19. Overall study: Sample material is recorded as cDNA or gDNA derived from T cells, B-cell-depleted T cells, or PBMCs.

The authors' processing: Reference gene primers were amplified, and this amplification served to estimate nucleated cell counts. Sequenced by immunoSEQ multiplex PCR; TCRdb stores in-frame clones only, minus some. V and J calls and clone size are as listed in that table; D and trimming were resolved from the DNA. The table has 93,000 or so clones, nearly 90% seen once. V was cut by 1 base and J by 6 bases, with 19 bases left in between. Germline loops: CDR1 MRHNA, CDR2 SNTAGT. This CDR3 is built from 16 residues. What was sequenced was peripheral blood. The chain employs TRBV6-4 and TRBJ2-7, with D maybe TRBD1 (5 bases). The source of this sequence is a man aged 45 to 65 in a cohort sampled during active COVID-19. The CDR3 reads CASSDCRQGPPVEQYV. CDR3 in DNA: TGTGCCAGCAGTGACTGTCGCCAGGGCCCGCCGGTCGAGCAGTACGTC.